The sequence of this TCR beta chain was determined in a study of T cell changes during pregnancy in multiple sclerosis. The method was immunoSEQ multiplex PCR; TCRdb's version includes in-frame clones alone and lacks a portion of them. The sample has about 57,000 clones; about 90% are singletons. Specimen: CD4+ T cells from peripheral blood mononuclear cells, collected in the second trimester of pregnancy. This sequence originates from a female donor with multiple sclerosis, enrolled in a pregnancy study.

The CDR3 reads CASARLAGLSSYEQYF. Written as DNA, the CDR3 is TGCGCCAGCGCAAGACTAGCGGGACTCAGCTCCTACGAGCAGTACTTC. V is TRBV5-1 and J is TRBJ2-7; the match to TRBD2 covers 11 bases. CDR1 and CDR2 (germline): SGHRS, YFSETQ. This CDR3 has 16 residues. V dropped 7 bases and J dropped 0; count of bases not matched to a gene: 9.